Reported below is one T cell receptor beta chain. Antigen specificity is unknown. Gene labels here are mouse ones. The CDR3 end is not reached by the read, which stops 1 residue before it; the germline J gene fills it in. The data derive from a study of tissue T cells after allogeneic stem cell transplantation. Method: immunoSEQ multiplex PCR; TCRdb's copy keeps in-frame clones and lacks some. This table has 45,000 to 50,000 clones, roughly 75% appearing once. Study findings and constraints: Which tissue TCRs were alloreactive or antigen-specific was not determined. Some clones might be persisting host cells.

V was pared by 4 bases and J by 2 bases, with 1 base of the junction left unmatched. The CDR3 sequence is 14 residues long. Germline CDR1 and CDR2: FNHDT and SITEND (reference sequence). This clonotype was sampled from a pool of C57BL/6 mice in good health. The chain employs TRBV19 and TRBJ2-3, with 10 bases matching TRBD1. The specimen was sorted cells pooled from one or two spleens. This CDR3 reads CASSGTGAAETLYF. Partial CDR3 DNA: TGTGCCAGCAGTGGGACAGGGGCTGCAGAAACGCTGTAT.